Listed below are T cell receptor beta chains from one sample, sequenced in a study of blood T cell repertoires in COVID-19. Assay used: immunoSEQ multiplex PCR; TCRdb lists only in-frame clones, some missing. The sample holds around 63,000 clones, 88% seen once. Sequenced input: peripheral blood. These receptor sequences come from a man aged 45 to 65 with active COVID-19. The conserved cysteine and the conserved F or W are not part of the CDR3 here. The order of the fields is J gene, V gene, CDR3 length, CDR3 protein.

TRBJ1-6 TRBV20-1 12 SASPPDITRPLH
TRBJ2-7 TRBV2 14 ASRTGTGTGTYEQY
TRBJ2-1 TRBV2 13 AGTATVGSYNEQF
TRBJ1-1 TRBV5-1 11 ASSLATGFEAF
TRBJ2-1 TRBV2 15 ASSVSADSLSYNEQF
TRBJ2-7 TRBV5-6 14 ASSLGDRAGSYEQY
TRBJ1-5 TRBV4-1 12 ASSKEYRGQPQH
TRBJ2-1 TRBV6-5 12 ASSSQGARTEQF
TRBJ1-2 TRBV7-9 12 ASSIGQVYYGYT
TRBJ1-2 TRBV6-5 11 ASKGQGALGYT
TRBJ2-2 TRBV7-3 13 ASSPGTSYTGELF
TRBJ2-3 TRBV6-5 11 ASGKQGPDTQY
TRBJ1-4 TRBV5-8 12 ASRRRATNEKLF
TRBJ2-7 TRBV18 12 ASSPSRGAYEQY
TRBJ1-2 TRBV20-1 9 SAVRGDGYT
TRBJ2-5 TRBV5-5 13 ASSLAGFEQETQY
TRBJ1-4 TRBV6-5 11 ASSYRPAGKLF